This TCR beta chain came from a study of CD8 T cells in Susac syndrome. Per germline, CDR1 SNHLY and CDR2 FYNNEI. CDR3 size: 12 residues. V gave up 6 bases and J gave up 8 bases, with 13 bases separating them. An input of about 0.5 to 1 ug of RNA was subjected to reverse transcription using random hexamers. Amplification of the TCR beta CDR3 was carried out by immunoSEQ multiplex PCR, which spanned a total of 54 Vbeta and 13 Jbeta segments. Each CDR3 protein gets one entry after TCRdb re-called the immunoSEQ multiplex PCR reads with MiXCR. The sample includes about 190,000 distinct CDR3 sequences, roughly 92% of them seen just once.

This chain links TRBV2 with TRBJ1-2; possibly TRBD1 for D (5 bases). Sample: CD4+ T cells from PBMCs. The receptor's source is a human donor in good health. In nucleotides, the CDR3 is TGTGCCAGCAGCGCAGGGTTTGGGGGCTACACCTTC. Translated: CASSAGFGGYTF. The full variable domain, its missing parts supplied by reference TRBV2 and TRBJ1-2, is EPEVTQTPSHQVTQMGQEVILRCVPISNHLYFYWYRQILGQKVEFLVSFYNNEISEKSEIFDDQFSVERPDGSNFTLKIRSTKLEDSAMYFCASSAGFGGYTFGSGTRLTVV.